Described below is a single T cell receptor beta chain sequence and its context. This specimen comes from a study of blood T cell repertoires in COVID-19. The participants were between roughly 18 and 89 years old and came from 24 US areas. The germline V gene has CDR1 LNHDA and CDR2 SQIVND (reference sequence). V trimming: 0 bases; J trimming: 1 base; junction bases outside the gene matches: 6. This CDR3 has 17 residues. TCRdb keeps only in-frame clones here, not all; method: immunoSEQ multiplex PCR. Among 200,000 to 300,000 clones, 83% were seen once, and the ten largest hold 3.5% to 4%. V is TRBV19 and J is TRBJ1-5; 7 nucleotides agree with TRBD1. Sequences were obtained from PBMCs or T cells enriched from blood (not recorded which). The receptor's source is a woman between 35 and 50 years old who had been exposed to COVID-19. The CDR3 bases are TGTGCCAGTAGTATAGATATACAGGGGAGAAGCAATCAGCCCCAGCATTTT. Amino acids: CASSIDIQGRSNQPQHF.